One and the same sample provided the 6 T cell receptor beta chains below, sequenced in a study of T cells in Graves' hyperthyroidism and ophthalmopathy. The TCR beta CDR3 regions underwent amplification using RNA transcripts as the source. With the HTBI primer set, the TCR CDR3 went through a first round of RT-PCR. MiXCR was run by TCRdb on the multiplex PCR reads, yielding one entry per CDR3 protein. Among approximately 250,000 distinct CDR3 sequences listed, over 20% were seen once. Sequenced material: blood. These receptors all come from a woman between 35 and 50 years old with Graves' ophthalmopathy.

Comments on this clonotype: Possible read error: a much larger clone is one base away. The chain carries TRBV4-2 and TRBJ1-2, with 8 bases identical to TRBD1. V was clipped by 3 bases and J by 7 bases; unmatched bases: 7. Germline CDR1 is LGHNA and CDR2 is YNFKEQ. This CDR3 has 14 amino acids. The CDR3 sequence: CASSHQGAVFGYTF. DNA for the CDR3: TGTGCCAGCAGCCATCAGGGGGCAGTCTTTGGCTACACCTTC.

This clonotype was seen at least ten times. J is TRBJ1-3 and V is TRBV12-3 or TRBV12-4; D is unclear. The CDR3 covers 12 residues. The V and J ends lost 6 bases and 8 bases respectively, with 11 bases between them. CDR3 residues: CASRIGWDTIYF. CDR3 in DNA: TGTGCCAGCAGAATAGGCTGGGACACCATATATTTT.

This clonotype was counted ten times or more. The V gene is TRBV6-1, the J gene TRBJ1-1, with a weak D call TRBD1 (5 bases). V was cut by 8 bases and J by 1 base, with 11 bases left in between. The CDR3 is made up of 13 amino acids. Germline CDR1 is MNHNS and CDR2 is SASEGT. CDR3: CASGGEKNTEAFF. The CDR3, as DNA: TGTGCCAGCGGGGGGGAGAAGAACACTGAAGCTTTCTTT.

This clonotype was seen many times. This chain joins TRBV29-1 and TRBJ1-1; D is unclear. This CDR3 comprises 11 residues. V was pared by 6 bases and J by 4 bases, with 9 bases between. Looked up from germline, CDR1 is SQVTM and CDR2 is ANQGSEA. The CDR3 here is CSVAVSTEAFF. The CDR3 DNA follows: TGCAGCGTCGCCGTGAGCACTGAAGCTTTCTTT.

This clonotype came up many times. CDR3 nucleotides: TGTGCCTGGAGCACTAGGGGATTGAGGACTTTCTTT. This encodes CAWSTRGLRTFF. The chain uses TRBV30 and TRBJ1-1; D is possibly TRBD1 (5 bases). Trimming removed 3 bases from V and 12 bases from J, with 17 bases in between. The CDR3 runs to 12 residues. The germline V gene has CDR1 GTSNPN and CDR2 SVGIG (reference sequence).

This clonotype was seen repeatedly, ten times or more. The chain carries TRBV7-2 and TRBJ2-1; 7 bases map to TRBD1. V shed 6 bases, J shed 9 bases, and the junction held 5 bases outside the gene matches. The germline V gene encodes CDR1 SGHTA and CDR2 FQGNSA. CDR3 length equals 12 residues. The CDR3 sequence is CASSSGGLEQFF. CDR3 sequence (DNA): TGTGCCAGCAGTTCAGGGGGTCTTGAGCAGTTCTTC.